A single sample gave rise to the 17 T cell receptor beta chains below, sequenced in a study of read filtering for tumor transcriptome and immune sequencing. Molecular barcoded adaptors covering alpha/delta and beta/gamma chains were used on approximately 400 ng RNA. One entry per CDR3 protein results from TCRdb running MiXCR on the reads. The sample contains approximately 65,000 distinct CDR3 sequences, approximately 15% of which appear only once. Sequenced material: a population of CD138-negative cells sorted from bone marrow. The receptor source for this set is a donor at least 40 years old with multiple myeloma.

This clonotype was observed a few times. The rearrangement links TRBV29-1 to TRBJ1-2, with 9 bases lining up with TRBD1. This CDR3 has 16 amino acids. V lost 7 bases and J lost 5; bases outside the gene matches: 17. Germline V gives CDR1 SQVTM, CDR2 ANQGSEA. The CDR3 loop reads CSAYPGTGSSSYGYTF. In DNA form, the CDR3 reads TGCAGCGCTTATCCTGGGACAGGGAGTAGCAGTTATGGCTACACCTTC.

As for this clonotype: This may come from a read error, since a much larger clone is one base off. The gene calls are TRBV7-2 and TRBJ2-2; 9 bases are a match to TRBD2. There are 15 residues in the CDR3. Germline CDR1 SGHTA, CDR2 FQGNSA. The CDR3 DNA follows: TGTGCCGGCAGCCCAGCGGGAGGCCCGAGCGGGGAGCTGTTTTTT. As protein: CAGSPAGGPSGELFF.

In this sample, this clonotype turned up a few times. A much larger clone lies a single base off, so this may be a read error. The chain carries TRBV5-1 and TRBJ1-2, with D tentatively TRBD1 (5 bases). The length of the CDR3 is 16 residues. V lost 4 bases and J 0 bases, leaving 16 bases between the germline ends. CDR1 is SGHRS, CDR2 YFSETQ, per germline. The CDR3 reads CASSTGAGSANYGYTF. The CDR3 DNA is TGCGCCAGCAGCACTGGGGCAGGCTCTGCTAACTATGGCTACACCTTC.

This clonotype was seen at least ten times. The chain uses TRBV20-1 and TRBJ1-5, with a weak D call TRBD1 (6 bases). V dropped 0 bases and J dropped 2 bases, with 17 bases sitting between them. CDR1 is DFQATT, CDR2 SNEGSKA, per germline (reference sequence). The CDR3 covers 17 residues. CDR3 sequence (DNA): TGCAGTGCTAGAGATCTGACCAGGGGTGGTCGCAATCAGCCCCAGCATTTT. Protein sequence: CSARDLTRGGRNQPQHF.

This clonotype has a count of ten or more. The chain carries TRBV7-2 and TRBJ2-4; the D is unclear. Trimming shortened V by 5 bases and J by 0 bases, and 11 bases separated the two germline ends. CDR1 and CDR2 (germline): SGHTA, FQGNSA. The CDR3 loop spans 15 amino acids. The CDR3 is CASSNPGPAKNIQYF. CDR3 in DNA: TGTGCCAGCAGCAACCCTGGACCAGCCAAAAACATTCAGTACTTC.

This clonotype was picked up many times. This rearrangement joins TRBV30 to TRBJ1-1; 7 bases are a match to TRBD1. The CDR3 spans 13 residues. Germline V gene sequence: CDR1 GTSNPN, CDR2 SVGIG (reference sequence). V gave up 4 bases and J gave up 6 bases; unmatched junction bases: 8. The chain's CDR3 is CAWKSDRAAEAFF. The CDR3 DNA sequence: TGTGCCTGGAAGTCCGACAGGGCGGCTGAAGCTTTCTTT.

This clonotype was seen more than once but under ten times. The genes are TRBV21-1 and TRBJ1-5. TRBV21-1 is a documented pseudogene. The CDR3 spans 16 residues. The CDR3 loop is CASSKANSLGNQPQHF. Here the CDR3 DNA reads TGTGCCAGCAGCAAAGCCAACAGTTTAGGCAATCAGCCCCAGCATTTT.

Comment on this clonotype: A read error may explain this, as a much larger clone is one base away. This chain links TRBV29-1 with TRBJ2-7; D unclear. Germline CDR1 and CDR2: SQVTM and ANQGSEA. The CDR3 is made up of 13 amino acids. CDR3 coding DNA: TGCAGCGTTGAAAACACGGCTACCTACCAGCAGTACTTC. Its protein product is CSVENTATYQQYF.

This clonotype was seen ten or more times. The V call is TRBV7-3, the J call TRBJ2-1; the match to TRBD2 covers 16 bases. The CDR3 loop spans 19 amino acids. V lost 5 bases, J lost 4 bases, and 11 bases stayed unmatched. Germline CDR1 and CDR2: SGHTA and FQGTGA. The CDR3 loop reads CASSPGLGLAGGRYNEQFF. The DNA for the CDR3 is TGTGCCAGCAGCCCAGGGTTGGGACTAGCGGGAGGGCGATACAATGAGCAGTTCTTC.

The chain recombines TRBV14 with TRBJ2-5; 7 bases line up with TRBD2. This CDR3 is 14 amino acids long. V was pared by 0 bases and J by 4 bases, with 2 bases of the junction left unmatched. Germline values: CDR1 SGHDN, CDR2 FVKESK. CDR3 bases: TGTGCCAGCAGCCAAGAAAGGGAGGGAGAGACCCAGTACTTC. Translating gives CASSQEREGETQYF.

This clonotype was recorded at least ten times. CDR3 amino acids: CASSLLAGGIPSTDTQYF. CDR3 nucleotides: TGTGCCAGCAGCTTGTTAGCGGGAGGGATCCCTAGCACAGATACGCAGTATTTT. The chain combines TRBV5-5 with TRBJ2-3; 11 nucleotides agree with TRBD2. There are 18 residues in the CDR3. The junction had 7 bases not matched to a gene; V was cut back by 1 base and J by 0 bases. Germline V gene sequence: CDR1 SGHKS, CDR2 YYEKEE (reference sequence).

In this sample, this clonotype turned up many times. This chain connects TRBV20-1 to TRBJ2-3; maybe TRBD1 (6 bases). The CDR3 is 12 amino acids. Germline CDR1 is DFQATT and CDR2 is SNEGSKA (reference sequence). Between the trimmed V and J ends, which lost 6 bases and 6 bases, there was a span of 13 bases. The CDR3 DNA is TGCAGTGCCCCAAACAGGGAGGATACGCAGTATTTT. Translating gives CSAPNREDTQYF.

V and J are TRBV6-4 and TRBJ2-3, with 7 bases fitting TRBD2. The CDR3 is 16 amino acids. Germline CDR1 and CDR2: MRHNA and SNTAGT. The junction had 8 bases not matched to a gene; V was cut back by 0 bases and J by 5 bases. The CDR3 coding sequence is TGTGCCAGCAGTGACTCCGGGACTACTGGGGGAGATACGCAGTATTTT. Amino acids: CASSDSGTTGGDTQYF.

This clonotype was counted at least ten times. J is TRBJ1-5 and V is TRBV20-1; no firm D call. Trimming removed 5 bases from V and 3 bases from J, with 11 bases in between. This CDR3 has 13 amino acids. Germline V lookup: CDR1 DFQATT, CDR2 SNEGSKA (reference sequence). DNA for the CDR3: TGCAGTGCTCACATAACCCACAATCAGCCCCAGCATTTT. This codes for CSAHITHNQPQHF.

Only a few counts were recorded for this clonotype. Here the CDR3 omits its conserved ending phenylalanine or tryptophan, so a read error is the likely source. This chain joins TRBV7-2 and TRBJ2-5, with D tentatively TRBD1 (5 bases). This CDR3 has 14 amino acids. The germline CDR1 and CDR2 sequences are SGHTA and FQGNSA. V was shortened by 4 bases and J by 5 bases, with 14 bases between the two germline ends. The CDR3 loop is CASSSGSGAETQYS. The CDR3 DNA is TGTGCCAGCAGCTCCGGCTCTGGGGCGGAGACCCAGTACTCC.

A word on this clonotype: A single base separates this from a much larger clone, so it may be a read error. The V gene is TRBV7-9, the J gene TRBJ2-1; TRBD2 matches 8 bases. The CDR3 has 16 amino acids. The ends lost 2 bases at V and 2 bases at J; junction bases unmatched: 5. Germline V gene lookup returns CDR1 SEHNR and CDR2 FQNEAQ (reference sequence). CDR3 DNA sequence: TGTGCCAGCAGCTTACGGAGCGGGAGCCCCTACAATGAGCAGTTCTTC. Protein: CASSLRSGSPYNEQFF. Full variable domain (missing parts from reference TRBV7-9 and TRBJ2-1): DTGVSQNPRHKITKRGQNVTFRCDPISEHNRLYWYRQTLGQGPEFLTYFQNEAQLEKSRLLSDRFSAERPKGSFSTLEIQRTEQGDSAMYLCASSLRSGSPYNEQFFGPGTRLTVL.

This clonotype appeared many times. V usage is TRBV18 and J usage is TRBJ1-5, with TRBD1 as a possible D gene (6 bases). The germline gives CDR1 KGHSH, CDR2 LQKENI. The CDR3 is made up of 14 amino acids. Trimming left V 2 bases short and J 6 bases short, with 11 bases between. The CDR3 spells CASSPWQGPQPQHF. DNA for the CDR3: TGTGCCAGCTCACCATGGCAGGGGCCTCAGCCCCAGCATTTT.